This is a list of T cell receptor beta chains from one sample in a study of T cells after yellow fever vaccination. TCRdb processed the 5' RACE reads anew with MiXCR; each CDR3 protein has one entry. In the table there are 200,000 to 300,000 distinct CDR3 sequences, around 13% of which are singletons. The specimen comprised CD4+ T cells sorted from PBMCs, sampled 45 days after the yellow fever booster vaccination. These TCRs come from a man younger than 40 who received the YFV17D yellow fever vaccine. The CDR3 runs from the conserved cysteine through the conserved F or W. The D gene is left open where the match is weak. The listing skips clone size in some rows; elsewhere it reads once, few, many or a size class.

j_gene: TRBJ1-1
d_gene: -
v_gene: TRBV6-2/TRBV6-3
abundance: -
CDR3aa: CASSYLFTREENTEAFF
CDR3nt: TGTGCCAGCAGTTATCTCTTCACGAGGGAGGAGAACACTGAAGCTTTCTTT

j_gene: TRBJ1-2
d_gene: TRBD1
v_gene: TRBV20-1
abundance: few
CDR3aa: CSAPGGANYGYTF
CDR3nt: TGCAGTGCTCCAGGGGGTGCTAACTATGGCTACACCTTC

j_gene: TRBJ1-1
d_gene: TRBD1
v_gene: TRBV28
abundance: -
CDR3aa: CASSSLGQGRWTEAFF
CDR3nt: TGTGCCAGCAGTTCCCTAGGACAGGGAAGATGGACTGAAGCTTTCTTT

j_gene: TRBJ2-1
d_gene: -
v_gene: TRBV3-1
abundance: -
CDR3aa: CASKAFTSYNEQFF
CDR3nt: TGTGCCAGCAAGGCGTTTACTTCCTACAATGAGCAGTTCTTC

j_gene: TRBJ1-2
d_gene: -
v_gene: TRBV7-9
abundance: few
CDR3aa: CASSLLQSVGYTF
CDR3nt: TGTGCCAGCAGCTTACTACAGTCGGTTGGCTACACCTTC

j_gene: TRBJ2-1
d_gene: -
v_gene: TRBV20-1
abundance: few
CDR3aa: CSGWGREGHNEQFF
CDR3nt: TGCAGTGGGTGGGGCAGGGAAGGGCACAATGAGCAGTTCTTC

j_gene: TRBJ2-1
d_gene: -
v_gene: TRBV10-1
abundance: -
CDR3aa: CASQAGKSSYNEQFF
CDR3nt: TGCGCCAGCCAGGCGGGCAAGAGCTCCTACAATGAGCAGTTCTTC

j_gene: TRBJ2-7
d_gene: -
v_gene: TRBV4-3
abundance: many
CDR3aa: CASSQALGANVPYEQYF
CDR3nt: TGCGCCAGCAGCCAGGCACTCGGGGCAAACGTCCCCTACGAGCAGTACTTC

j_gene: TRBJ2-1
d_gene: -
v_gene: TRBV28
abundance: few
CDR3aa: CASSFGGNRDEQFF
CDR3nt: TGTGCCAGCAGTTTCGGGGGCAACCGGGATGAGCAGTTCTTC

j_gene: TRBJ2-1
d_gene: TRBD2
v_gene: TRBV20-1
abundance: many
CDR3aa: CSARARTSGIYEQFF
CDR3nt: TGCAGTGCTAGAGCCCGGACTAGCGGGATCTATGAGCAGTTCTTC

j_gene: TRBJ2-3
d_gene: TRBD2
v_gene: TRBV20-1
abundance: few
CDR3aa: CSALGTSGLTDTQYF
CDR3nt: TGCAGTGCGCTAGGGACTAGCGGGCTCACAGATACGCAGTATTTT

j_gene: TRBJ2-6
d_gene: -
v_gene: TRBV6-1
abundance: -
CDR3aa: CASSEPGSGANVLTF
CDR3nt: TGTGCCAGCAGTGAACCGGGCTCAGGGGCCAACGTCCTGACTTTC

j_gene: TRBJ2-5
d_gene: TRBD2
v_gene: TRBV20-1
abundance: -
CDR3aa: CSASHRGLAGETQYF
CDR3nt: TGCAGTGCTAGCCACAGGGGACTAGCGGGAGAGACCCAGTACTTC

j_gene: TRBJ2-2
d_gene: -
v_gene: TRBV20-1
abundance: few
CDR3aa: CSAQFTGELFF
CDR3nt: TGCAGTGCCCAATTCACCGGGGAGCTGTTTTTT

j_gene: TRBJ2-1
d_gene: TRBD1
v_gene: TRBV11-1
abundance: few
CDR3aa: CASSLAWRAGGKYNEQFF
CDR3nt: TGTGCCAGCAGCTTAGCTTGGCGGGCAGGGGGAAAGTACAATGAGCAGTTCTTC

j_gene: TRBJ2-7
d_gene: -
v_gene: TRBV28
abundance: few
CDR3aa: CASSLGGTAYEQYF
CDR3nt: TGTGCCAGCAGTTTAGGCGGGACAGCCTACGAGCAGTACTTC

j_gene: TRBJ1-1
d_gene: -
v_gene: TRBV5-1
abundance: few
CDR3aa: CASSLRQTNTEAFF
CDR3nt: TGCGCCAGCAGCTTGCGGCAGACCAACACTGAAGCTTTCTTT

j_gene: TRBJ2-1
d_gene: TRBD2
v_gene: TRBV7-3
abundance: -
CDR3aa: CASSLTREGYNEQFF
CDR3nt: TGTGCCAGCAGCTTAACGCGGGAGGGTTACAATGAGCAGTTCTTC

j_gene: TRBJ2-2
d_gene: -
v_gene: TRBV5-1
abundance: -
CDR3aa: CASSSGSYDPTGELFF
CDR3nt: TGCGCCAGCAGCTCCGGGAGCTACGATCCAACCGGGGAGCTGTTTTTT

j_gene: TRBJ2-3
d_gene: -
v_gene: TRBV11-2
abundance: -
CDR3aa: CASSFDPASTDRQYF
CDR3nt: TGTGCCAGCAGCTTCGATCCAGCTAGCACAGATAGGCAGTATTTT

j_gene: TRBJ2-6
d_gene: -
v_gene: TRBV5-1
abundance: -
CDR3aa: CASSPRSGAGANVLTF
CDR3nt: TGCGCCAGCAGCCCCCGGTCGGGCGCTGGGGCCAACGTCCTGACTTTC

j_gene: TRBJ2-2
d_gene: -
v_gene: TRBV11-2
abundance: few
CDR3aa: CASSLNLGSGELFF
CDR3nt: TGTGCCAGCAGCTTAAACTTGGGTTCCGGGGAGCTGTTTTTT

j_gene: TRBJ2-7
d_gene: -
v_gene: TRBV29-1
abundance: few
CDR3aa: CGAANSYEQYF
CDR3nt: TGCGGGGCAGCCAACTCCTACGAGCAGTACTTC

j_gene: TRBJ1-4
d_gene: TRBD1
v_gene: TRBV11-2
abundance: -
CDR3aa: CASSFGTGDNEKLFF
CDR3nt: TGTGCCAGCAGCTTCGGGACAGGGGATAATGAAAAACTGTTTTTT

j_gene: TRBJ2-6
d_gene: -
v_gene: TRBV25-1
abundance: -
CDR3aa: CASSDSGHGANVLTF
CDR3nt: TGTGCCAGCAGTGATAGTGGTCATGGGGCCAACGTCCTGACTTTC

j_gene: TRBJ1-3
d_gene: -
v_gene: TRBV29-1
abundance: few
CDR3aa: CSVHRGPGNTIYF
CDR3nt: TGCAGCGTTCACCGGGGGCCCGGAAACACCATATATTTT

j_gene: TRBJ2-5
d_gene: TRBD1
v_gene: TRBV5-1
abundance: -
CDR3aa: CASSVQGQETQYF
CDR3nt: TGCGCCAGCAGCGTACAGGGGCAAGAGACCCAGTACTTC

j_gene: TRBJ1-4
d_gene: -
v_gene: TRBV7-9
abundance: few
CDR3aa: CASSLDVGEKLFF
CDR3nt: TGTGCCAGCAGCTTAGACGTAGGTGAAAAACTGTTTTTT

j_gene: TRBJ2-7
d_gene: -
v_gene: TRBV18
abundance: few
CDR3aa: CASSPGGGRAYEQYF
CDR3nt: TGTGCCAGCTCACCGGGCGGGGGCAGGGCCTACGAGCAGTACTTC

j_gene: TRBJ2-7
d_gene: -
v_gene: TRBV11-3
abundance: -
CDR3aa: CASSPGPRQEQYF
CDR3nt: TGTGCCAGCAGCCCAGGACCTCGGCAGGAGCAGTACTTC

j_gene: TRBJ2-2
d_gene: TRBD1
v_gene: TRBV2
abundance: few
CDR3aa: CASNLQGVGELFF
CDR3nt: TGTGCCAGCAACCTCCAGGGGGTCGGGGAGCTGTTTTTT

j_gene: TRBJ1-3
d_gene: -
v_gene: TRBV5-1
abundance: -
CDR3aa: CASSLNLSGNTIYF
CDR3nt: TGCGCCAGCAGCTTGAACCTCTCTGGAAACACCATATATTTT

j_gene: TRBJ2-2
d_gene: TRBD2
v_gene: TRBV7-9
abundance: -
CDR3aa: CATGTSGTNTGELFF
CDR3nt: TGTGCCACCGGGACTAGCGGGACGAACACCGGGGAGCTGTTTTTT

j_gene: TRBJ2-6
d_gene: TRBD1
v_gene: TRBV18
abundance: -
CDR3aa: CASSKVTGTANSGANVLTF
CDR3nt: TGTGCCAGCTCAAAGGTGACCGGGACAGCGAACTCTGGGGCCAACGTCCTGACTTTC

j_gene: TRBJ2-7
d_gene: TRBD1
v_gene: TRBV5-1
abundance: -
CDR3aa: CASSLDRGREQYF
CDR3nt: TGCGCCAGCAGCTTGGACAGGGGGCGAGAGCAGTACTTC

j_gene: TRBJ2-5
d_gene: -
v_gene: TRBV19
abundance: -
CDR3aa: CASSSILETQYF
CDR3nt: TGTGCCAGTAGTTCAATTTTGGAGACCCAGTACTTC

j_gene: TRBJ2-1
d_gene: -
v_gene: TRBV29-1
abundance: many
CDR3aa: CSVALPGAYNEQFF
CDR3nt: TGCAGCGTAGCACTGCCAGGGGCCTACAATGAGCAGTTCTTC

j_gene: TRBJ2-1
d_gene: -
v_gene: TRBV20-1
abundance: few
CDR3aa: CSARAPRGSYNEQFF
CDR3nt: TGCAGTGCTAGAGCGCCCCGGGGGTCCTACAATGAGCAGTTCTTC

j_gene: TRBJ2-7
d_gene: -
v_gene: TRBV12-3/TRBV12-4
abundance: -
CDR3aa: CASGVRDYEQYF
CDR3nt: TGTGCCAGCGGGGTAAGAGACTACGAGCAGTACTTC

j_gene: TRBJ2-7
d_gene: -
v_gene: TRBV7-8
abundance: many
CDR3aa: CASSPGQAMNHEQYF
CDR3nt: TGTGCCAGCAGCCCGGGGCAGGCAATGAACCACGAGCAGTACTTC

j_gene: TRBJ1-2
d_gene: -
v_gene: TRBV6-6
abundance: -
CDR3aa: CASIGQGGYTF
CDR3nt: TGTGCCAGCATCGGTCAGGGTGGCTACACCTTC

j_gene: TRBJ1-2
d_gene: -
v_gene: TRBV9
abundance: few
CDR3aa: CASSVFRRSNLGNYGYTF
CDR3nt: TGTGCCAGCAGCGTGTTTAGGAGGTCAAACCTGGGTAACTATGGCTACACCTTC

j_gene: TRBJ2-7
d_gene: -
v_gene: TRBV13
abundance: few
CDR3aa: CASSPRTGEGSYEQYF
CDR3nt: TGTGCCAGCAGCCCCCGTACAGGGGAGGGGTCCTACGAGCAGTACTTC

j_gene: TRBJ2-1
d_gene: -
v_gene: TRBV20-1
abundance: few
CDR3aa: CSSGVRNEQFF
CDR3nt: TGCAGTTCAGGGGTTCGGAATGAGCAGTTCTTC

j_gene: TRBJ2-3
d_gene: TRBD2
v_gene: TRBV5-1
abundance: -
CDR3aa: CASSLSLAGGTDTQYF
CDR3nt: TGCGCCAGCAGCTTGAGTTTAGCGGGAGGCACAGATACGCAGTATTTT

j_gene: TRBJ2-1
d_gene: -
v_gene: TRBV7-2
abundance: few
CDR3aa: CASSFGDKYYNEQFF
CDR3nt: TGTGCCAGCAGCTTTGGCGACAAGTACTACAATGAGCAGTTCTTC

j_gene: TRBJ1-2
d_gene: -
v_gene: TRBV5-6
abundance: few
CDR3aa: CASSLGPYADTENYGYTF
CDR3nt: TGTGCCAGCAGCTTGGGGCCGTACGCGGACACGGAAAACTATGGCTACACCTTC

j_gene: TRBJ2-7
d_gene: TRBD1
v_gene: TRBV6-1
abundance: many
CDR3aa: CASRPGTGFSYEQYF
CDR3nt: TGTGCCAGCAGGCCCGGGACAGGTTTCTCCTACGAGCAGTACTTC

j_gene: TRBJ2-3
d_gene: -
v_gene: TRBV10-3
abundance: -
CDR3aa: CAISQLDQGDTQYF
CDR3nt: TGTGCCATCTCCCAGCTGGACCAGGGAGATACGCAGTATTTT

j_gene: TRBJ2-1
d_gene: -
v_gene: TRBV7-2
abundance: few
CDR3aa: CASSLAAGREQFF
CDR3nt: TGTGCCAGCAGCTTAGCGGCAGGCCGGGAGCAGTTCTTC

j_gene: TRBJ2-1
d_gene: -
v_gene: TRBV7-8
abundance: -
CDR3aa: CASSLNVVRNEQFF
CDR3nt: TGTGCCAGCAGCTTAAATGTGGTGCGGAATGAGCAGTTCTTC

j_gene: TRBJ1-4
d_gene: -
v_gene: TRBV19
abundance: -
CDR3aa: CATTKSPNEKLFF
CDR3nt: TGTGCCACCACGAAATCTCCCAATGAAAAACTGTTTTTT